Listed here are 18 T cell receptor beta chains from one sample, sequenced in a study of cytomegalovirus exposure and HLA in healthy donors. Sequencing was performed with immunoSEQ multiplex PCR; in TCRdb, only in-frame clones are kept and a portion is missing. The profile shows approximately 88,000 clones, approximately 88% of them singletons. The sequenced material came from PBMCs. These receptors came from a woman between 18 and 29 years old in good health and CMV-seropositive.

The J gene is TRBJ1-6, the V gene TRBV2; the match to TRBD1 covers 9 bases. Germline V gene data show CDR1 as SNHLY and CDR2 as FYNNEI. The CDR3 covers 15 residues. V trimming: 4 bases; J trimming: 6 bases; junction bases outside the gene matches: 4. DNA of the CDR3: TGTGCCAGCAGTGGGGGGACAGGGCTTAATTCACCCCTCCACTTT. Its protein product is CASSGGTGLNSPLHF.

The CDR3, as DNA: TGTGCCAGCAGCTTAGTCAGTACCGGGGAGCTGTTTTTT. Its protein is CASSLVSTGELFF. This chain joins TRBV11-2 and TRBJ2-2; no clear D. Germline CDR1 and CDR2: SGHAT and FQNNGV. Trimming removed 1 base from V and 5 bases from J, with 5 bases in between. The length of the CDR3 is 13 residues.

The genes are TRBV29-1 and TRBJ2-7, with 10 bases matching TRBD2. The CDR3 has 13 amino acids. Unmatched junction bases numbered 4, after V lost 6 bases and J lost 2 bases. Germline V gives CDR1 SQVTM, CDR2 ANQGSEA. In nucleotides, the CDR3 is TGCAGCGTAAGCGGGGGGGAGCCCTACGAGCAGTACTTC. Its protein product is CSVSGGEPYEQYF.

The rearrangement uses TRBV11-1 and TRBJ2-1; D perhaps matches TRBD2 (5 bases). V was clipped by 5 bases and J by 0 bases, with 11 bases between them. The CDR3 runs 15 residues. Per germline, CDR1 SGHAT and CDR2 FQDESV (reference sequence). CDR3 sequence reads: CASSPDWSSYNEQFF. The CDR3 bases are TGTGCCAGCAGCCCGGACTGGAGCTCCTACAATGAGCAGTTCTTC.

The chain has TRBV6-5 and TRBJ1-1, with D perhaps TRBD1 (6 bases). In germline, CDR1 is MNHEY, CDR2 SVGAGI. Trimming stripped 2 bases from V and 3 bases from J, with 7 bases between. CDR3 size: 13 residues. CDR3 sequence: CASSYEGDTEAFF. CDR3 in DNA: TGTGCCAGCAGTTACGAGGGGGACACTGAAGCTTTCTTT.

The chain combines TRBV18 with TRBJ2-5; unclear D gene. Germline loops: CDR1 KGHSH, CDR2 LQKENI. The CDR3 spans 11 residues. Trimming shortened V by 6 bases and J by 5 bases, and 7 bases separated the two germline ends. The CDR3 DNA reads as TGTGCCAGCTCCGATGCGGAGACCCAGTACTTC. It is translated as CASSDAETQYF.

The chain carries TRBV28 and TRBJ2-2; D remains unclear. The V and J ends lost 3 bases and 3 bases respectively, with 20 bases between them. The CDR3 runs 18 residues. Germline V gene sequence: CDR1 MDHEN, CDR2 SYDVKM. The CDR3 DNA sequence: TGTGCCAGCAGTTTCTTTTGGCCCGCGGCTTTCCACACCGGGGAGCTGTTTTTT. Residues: CASSFFWPAAFHTGELFF.

This rearrangement joins TRBV4-2 to TRBJ2-7; 9 bases fit TRBD1. The ends lost 0 bases at V and 4 bases at J; junction bases unmatched: 7. Germline CDR1 and CDR2: LGHNA and YNFKEQ. The CDR3 has 16 residues. The CDR3 region is CASSQEADRGIYEQYF. The CDR3 DNA sequence: TGTGCCAGCAGCCAAGAGGCGGACAGGGGTATTTACGAGCAGTACTTC.

The chain links TRBV11-2 to TRBJ2-7, with D possibly matching TRBD1 (5 bases). The CDR3 extends over 15 amino acids. The germline CDR1 and CDR2 sequences are SGHAT and FQNNGV. V lost 3 bases to trimming and J lost 4 bases, with 16 bases between them. CDR3 coding DNA: TGTGCCAGCAGCTTTGATGGGGCCCTTGGGTACGAGCAGTACTTC. Residues: CASSFDGALGYEQYF.

The chain combines TRBV6-1 with TRBJ2-3; a possible D gene is TRBD1 (5 bases). The CDR3 sequence is 16 residues long. In germline, CDR1 is MNHNS, CDR2 SASEGT. Trimming took 2 bases from V and 0 from J, leaving 12 bases between them. The CDR3 sequence is CASSETSGSSTDTQYF. CDR3 coding DNA: TGTGCCAGCAGTGAAACGTCAGGGTCTAGCACAGATACGCAGTATTTT.

This clone was counted between two and nine times. V and J are TRBV27 and TRBJ1-4, with 7 nucleotides matching TRBD1. The CDR3 has 14 residues. Germline-derived CDR1 and CDR2 are MNHEY and SMNVEV (reference sequence). Trimming at V came to 2 bases and at J to 10 bases, leaving 7 bases not matched to a gene. CDR3 in amino acids: CASSLNGQDGKLFF. CDR3 DNA sequence: TGTGCCAGCAGTTTAAACGGACAGGACGGAAAACTGTTTTTT.

The genes are TRBV6-5 and TRBJ1-5; possibly TRBD1 for D (5 bases). V dropped 1 base and J dropped 7 bases, with 11 bases sitting between them. Germline V CDR1 and CDR2: MNHEY, SVGAGI. This CDR3 comprises 14 residues. The chain's CDR3 is CASSYYSGAQPQHF. As DNA, the CDR3 is TGTGCCAGCAGTTACTACTCTGGGGCGCAGCCCCAGCATTTT.

This clone occurred a few times. This chain connects TRBV5-6 to TRBJ2-3; D perhaps matches TRBD1 (6 bases). CDR3 length: 15 amino acids. Per the germline V gene, CDR1 is SGHDT and CDR2 is YYEEEE. Trimming took 1 base from V and 0 from J, leaving 9 bases between them. The chain's CDR3 is CASSLYQGSTDTQYF. CDR3 nucleotide sequence: TGTGCCAGCAGCTTGTATCAGGGGAGCACAGATACGCAGTATTTT.

The chain uses TRBV30 and TRBJ1-1, with 7 nucleotides matching TRBD1. CDR1 is GTSNPN and CDR2 is SVGIG in the germline V gene (reference sequence). Trimming cost V 0 bases and J 5 bases; bases outside gene matches: 9. This CDR3 comprises 15 residues. This chain's CDR3 is CAWSVRGGDRTEAFF. In nucleotides, the CDR3 is TGTGCCTGGAGTGTACGAGGGGGCGATCGGACTGAAGCTTTCTTT.

J is TRBJ1-1 and V is TRBV5-1, with TRBD1 identical over 8 bases. This CDR3 comprises 16 residues. Unmatched junction bases numbered 17, after V lost 6 bases and J lost 7 bases. In germline, CDR1 is SGHRS, CDR2 YFSETQ. The CDR3 protein is CASMLGFQGANNEAFF. Written as DNA, the CDR3 is TGCGCCAGCATGCTTGGCTTTCAGGGGGCGAATAATGAAGCTTTCTTT.

The CDR3 reads CASSHPGSYEQYF. In nucleotides, the CDR3 is TGTGCCAGCAGCCACCCGGGGTCCTACGAGCAGTACTTC. The chain has TRBV4-2 and TRBJ2-7; TRBD2 might be the D (5 bases). This CDR3 spans 13 amino acids. V was trimmed by 3 bases and J by 1 base, leaving 7 bases between them. The germline gives CDR1 LGHNA, CDR2 YNFKEQ.

J is TRBJ1-2 and V is TRBV27; unclear D gene. V was trimmed by 3 bases and J by 1 base, leaving 6 bases between them. CDR1 is MNHEY, CDR2 SMNVEV, per germline (reference sequence). CDR3 length: 13 amino acids. The CDR3 region has the DNA TGTGCCAGCAGTTTCTCGGGTAACTATGGCTACACCTTC. Protein sequence: CASSFSGNYGYTF.

The chain joins TRBV9 to TRBJ1-4; D remains unclear. Per germline, CDR1 SGDLS and CDR2 YYNGEE. Trimming took 4 bases from V and 2 from J, leaving 12 bases between them. The CDR3 length is 15 residues. In nucleotides, the CDR3 is TGTGCCAGCAGCCCCACCGGAGTTACTAATGAAAAACTGTTTTTT. This codes for CASSPTGVTNEKLFF.